This TCR beta chain is from a study of blood T cell repertoires in COVID-19. Whole-study context: There were acute and convalescent COVID-19 samples, and they came from the United States, Italy and Spain. Sample material is recorded as cDNA or gDNA derived from T cells, B-cell-depleted T cells, or PBMCs.

Original processing methods: Quantification of nucleated cells was approximated via reference gene primer amplification. Generated by immunoSEQ multiplex PCR, the TCRdb table keeps only in-frame clones and is missing some. Clone size and V and J calls were adopted from that table, with D and trimming inferred from the DNA. Counted here are roughly 260,000 clones, 83% occurring once; the ten biggest clones make up 3% to 4.5%. Germline assignment: CDR1 GTSNPN and CDR2 SVGIG (reference sequence). The CDR3 is made up of 14 amino acids. V dropped 7 bases and J dropped 6; count of bases not matched to a gene: 7. The study drew participants aged about 18 to 95 years from under 30 US areas.

The sample comprised PBMCs or T cells enriched from blood (not recorded which). The chain is built from TRBV30 and TRBJ1-4, with 11 bases lining up with TRBD1. This clonotype was sampled from a woman aged 40 to 55 who had been exposed to COVID-19. Written as DNA, the CDR3 is TGTGCCTCCCCGGACAGGGGGCAGCATGAAAAACTGTTTTTT. Amino acids: CASPDRGQHEKLFF.